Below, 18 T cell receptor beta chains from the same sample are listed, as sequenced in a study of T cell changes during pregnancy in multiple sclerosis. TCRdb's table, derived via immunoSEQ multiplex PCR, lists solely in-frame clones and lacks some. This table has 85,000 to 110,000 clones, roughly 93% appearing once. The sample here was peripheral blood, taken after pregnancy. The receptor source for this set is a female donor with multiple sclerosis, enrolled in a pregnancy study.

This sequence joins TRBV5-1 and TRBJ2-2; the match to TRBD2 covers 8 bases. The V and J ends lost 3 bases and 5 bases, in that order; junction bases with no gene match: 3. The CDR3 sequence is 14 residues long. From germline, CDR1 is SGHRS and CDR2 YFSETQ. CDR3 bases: TGCGCCAGCAGCTACGGGACTAGGACCGGGGAGCTGTTTTTT. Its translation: CASSYGTRTGELFF.

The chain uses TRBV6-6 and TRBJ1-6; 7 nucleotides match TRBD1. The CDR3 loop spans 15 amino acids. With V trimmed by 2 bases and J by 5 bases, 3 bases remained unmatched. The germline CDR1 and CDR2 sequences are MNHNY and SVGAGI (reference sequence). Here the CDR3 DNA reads TGTGCCAGCAGTTACGACAGGGCTAATAATTCACCCCTCCACTTT. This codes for CASSYDRANNSPLHF.

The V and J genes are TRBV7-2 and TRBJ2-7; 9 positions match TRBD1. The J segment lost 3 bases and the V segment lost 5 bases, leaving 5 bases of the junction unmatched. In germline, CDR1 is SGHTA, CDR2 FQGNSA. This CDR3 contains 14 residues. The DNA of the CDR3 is TGTGCCAGCAGCCAGGGACAGGGACACTACGAGCAGTACTTC. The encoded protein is CASSQGQGHYEQYF.

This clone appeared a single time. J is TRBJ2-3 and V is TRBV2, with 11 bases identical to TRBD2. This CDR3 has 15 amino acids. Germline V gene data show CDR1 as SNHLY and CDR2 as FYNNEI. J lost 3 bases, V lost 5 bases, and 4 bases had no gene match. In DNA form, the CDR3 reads TGTGCCAGCAGTCTGGCTAGCGGGGGGACAGATACGCAGTATTTT. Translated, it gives CASSLASGGTDTQYF.

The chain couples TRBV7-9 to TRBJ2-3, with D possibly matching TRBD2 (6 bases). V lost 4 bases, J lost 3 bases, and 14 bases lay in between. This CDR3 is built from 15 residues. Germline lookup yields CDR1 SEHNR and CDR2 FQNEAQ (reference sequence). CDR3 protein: CASSSRLEVTDTQYF. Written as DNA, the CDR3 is TGTGCCAGCAGCTCAAGACTAGAGGTAACAGATACGCAGTATTTT.

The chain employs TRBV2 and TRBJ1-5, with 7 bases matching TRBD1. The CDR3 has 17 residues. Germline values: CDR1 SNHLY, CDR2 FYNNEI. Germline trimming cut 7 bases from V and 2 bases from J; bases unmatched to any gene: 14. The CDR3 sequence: CASMPQGVNIRNQPQHF. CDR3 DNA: TGTGCCAGCATGCCGCAGGGGGTGAATATTCGCAATCAGCCCCAGCATTTT.

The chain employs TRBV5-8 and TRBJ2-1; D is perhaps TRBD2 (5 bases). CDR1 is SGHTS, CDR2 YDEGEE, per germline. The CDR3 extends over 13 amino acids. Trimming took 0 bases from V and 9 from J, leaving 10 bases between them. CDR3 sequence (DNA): TGTGCCAGCAGCTTGGATGAGGGCGGTGAGCAGTTCTTC. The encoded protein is CASSLDEGGEQFF. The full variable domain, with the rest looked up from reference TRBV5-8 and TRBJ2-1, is EAGVTQSPTHLIKTRGQQATLRCSPISGHTSVYWYQQALGLGLQFLLWYDEGEERNRGNFPPRFSGRQFPNYSSELNVNALELEDSALYLCASSLDEGGEQFFGPGTRLTVL.

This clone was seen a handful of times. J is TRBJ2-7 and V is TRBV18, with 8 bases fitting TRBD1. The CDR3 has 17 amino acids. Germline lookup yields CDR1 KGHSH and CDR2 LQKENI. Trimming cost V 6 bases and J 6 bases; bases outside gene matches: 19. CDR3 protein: CASSILPQDRDSREQYF. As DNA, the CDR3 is TGTGCCAGCTCGATACTCCCCCAGGACAGGGACTCTCGCGAGCAGTACTTC.

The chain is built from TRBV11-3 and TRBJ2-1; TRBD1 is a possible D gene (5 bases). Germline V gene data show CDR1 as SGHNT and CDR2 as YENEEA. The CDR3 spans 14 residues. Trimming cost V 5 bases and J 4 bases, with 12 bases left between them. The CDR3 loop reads CASSRGAAYNEQFF. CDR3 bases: TGTGCCAGCAGCAGGGGTGCAGCTTACAATGAGCAGTTCTTC.

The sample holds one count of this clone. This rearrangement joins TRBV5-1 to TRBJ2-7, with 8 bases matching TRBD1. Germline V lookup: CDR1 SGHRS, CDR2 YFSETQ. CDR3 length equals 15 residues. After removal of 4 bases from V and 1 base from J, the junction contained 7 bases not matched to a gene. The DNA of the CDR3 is TGCGCCAGCAGCCCGCCAAGGACAGGGTCCTACGAGCAGTACTTC. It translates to CASSPPRTGSYEQYF.

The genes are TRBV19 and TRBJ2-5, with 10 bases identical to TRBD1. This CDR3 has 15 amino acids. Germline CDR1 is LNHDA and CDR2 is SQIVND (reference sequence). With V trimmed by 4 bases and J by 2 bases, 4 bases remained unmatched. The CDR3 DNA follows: TGTGCCAGTAGTAGTCCGGGACAGGGGCAAGAGACCCAGTACTTC. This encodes CASSSPGQGQETQYF.

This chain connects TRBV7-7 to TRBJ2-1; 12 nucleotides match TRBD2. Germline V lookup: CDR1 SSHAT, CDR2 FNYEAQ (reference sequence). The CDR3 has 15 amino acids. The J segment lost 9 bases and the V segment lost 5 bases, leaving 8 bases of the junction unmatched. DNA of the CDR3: TGTGCCAGCAGCCCTCGACTAGCGGGGGAGGGTGAGCAGTTCTTC. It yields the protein CASSPRLAGEGEQFF.

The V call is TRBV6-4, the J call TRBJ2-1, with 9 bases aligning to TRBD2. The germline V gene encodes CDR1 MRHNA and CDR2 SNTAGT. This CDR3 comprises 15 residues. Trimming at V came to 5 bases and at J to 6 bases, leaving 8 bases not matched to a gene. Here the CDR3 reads CASSILAGSANEQFF. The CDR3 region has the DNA TGTGCCAGCAGTATTCTAGCGGGATCTGCCAATGAGCAGTTCTTC.

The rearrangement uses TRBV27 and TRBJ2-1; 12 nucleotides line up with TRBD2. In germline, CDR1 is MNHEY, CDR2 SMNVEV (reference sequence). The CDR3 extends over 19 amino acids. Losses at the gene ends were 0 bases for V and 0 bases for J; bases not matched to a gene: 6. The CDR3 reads CASSLSASGRAPSYNEQFF. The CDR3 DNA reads TGTGCCAGCAGTTTATCGGCTAGCGGGAGGGCCCCCTCCTACAATGAGCAGTTCTTC.

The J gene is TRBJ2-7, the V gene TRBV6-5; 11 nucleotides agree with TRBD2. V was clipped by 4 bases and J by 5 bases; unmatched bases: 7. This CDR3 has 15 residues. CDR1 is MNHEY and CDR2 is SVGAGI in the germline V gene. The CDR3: CASSSTSGIPHEQYF. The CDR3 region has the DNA TGTGCCAGCAGTTCGACTAGCGGGATACCCCACGAGCAGTACTTC.

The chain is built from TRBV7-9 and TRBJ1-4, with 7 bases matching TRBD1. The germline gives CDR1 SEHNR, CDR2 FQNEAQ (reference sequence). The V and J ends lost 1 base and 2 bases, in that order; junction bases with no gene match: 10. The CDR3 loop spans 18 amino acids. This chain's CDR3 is CASSLVGGAGRTNEKLFF. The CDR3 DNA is TGTGCCAGCAGCTTAGTAGGGGGCGCCGGTCGGACTAATGAAAAACTGTTTTTT.

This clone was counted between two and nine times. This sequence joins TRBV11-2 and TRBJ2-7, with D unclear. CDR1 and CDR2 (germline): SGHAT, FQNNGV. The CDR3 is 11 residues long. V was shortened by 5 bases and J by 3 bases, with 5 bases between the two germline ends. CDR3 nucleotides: TGTGCCAGCAGCCCCATCTACGAGCAGTACTTC. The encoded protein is CASSPIYEQYF.

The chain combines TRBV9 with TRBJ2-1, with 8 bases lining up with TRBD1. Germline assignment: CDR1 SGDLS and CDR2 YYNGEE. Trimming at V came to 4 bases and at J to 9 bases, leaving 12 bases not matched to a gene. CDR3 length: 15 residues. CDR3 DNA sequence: TGTGCCAGCAGCCCGAAACAGGGGGTTCGCAGTGAGCAGTTCTTC. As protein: CASSPKQGVRSEQFF.